The 18 T cell receptor beta chains given below trace back to one sample, sequenced in a study of blood T cell repertoires in COVID-19. The protocol was immunoSEQ multiplex PCR, while the TCRdb copy is restricted to in-frame clones and leaves out a portion. The sample holds about 12,000 clones, around 70% seen once. Sequencing was done on a sample of peripheral blood. These receptor sequences come from a man in his sixties with COVID-19, enrolled during active disease.

V is TRBV25-1 and J is TRBJ1-1; a possible D gene is TRBD1 (5 bases). Germline V gene data show CDR1 as MGHDK and CDR2 as SYGVNS. V shed 4 bases and J shed 1 base, with 7 bases lying between them. The length of the CDR3 is 13 residues. The CDR3 loop is CASSGQGNTEAFF. In nucleotides, the CDR3 is TGTGCCAGCAGTGGGCAGGGGAACACTGAAGCTTTCTTT.

The chain links TRBV7-9 to TRBJ1-1, with 9 bases that match TRBD1. The CDR3 spans 15 residues. CDR1 SEHNR and CDR2 FQNEAQ come from the germline V gene (reference sequence). The junction had 6 bases not matched to a gene; V was cut back by 5 bases and J by 2 bases. CDR3 nucleotides: TGTGCCAGCAGCCCTTCGACAGGGGGTAACACTGAAGCTTTCTTT. Translating it yields CASSPSTGGNTEAFF.

The chain uses TRBV7-6 and TRBJ2-3; D may be TRBD2 (5 bases). This CDR3 comprises 15 residues. With 1 base removed from V and 3 bases from J, the gap between germline ends came to 11 bases. Per germline, CDR1 SGHVS and CDR2 FNYEAQ. The CDR3 sequence is CASSLDRGWTDTQYF. Here the CDR3 DNA reads TGTGCCAGCAGCTTAGATCGGGGTTGGACAGATACGCAGTATTTT.

This clone was counted only a few times. The J gene is TRBJ2-7, the V gene TRBV7-9; 9 bases map to TRBD1. In germline, CDR1 is SEHNR, CDR2 FQNEAQ (reference sequence). J lost 0 bases, V lost 5 bases, and 5 bases had no gene match. The CDR3 extends over 15 amino acids. CDR3 protein: CASSPDRGYSYEQYF. The CDR3 nucleotides read TGTGCCAGCAGCCCGGACAGGGGTTACTCCTACGAGCAGTACTTC.

The gene calls are TRBV19 and TRBJ1-2, with D possibly TRBD1 on 6 matching bases. V was pared by 4 bases and J by 3 bases, with 6 bases between. Germline values: CDR1 LNHDA, CDR2 SQIVND (reference sequence). CDR3 length: 12 amino acids. CDR3 bases: TGTGCCAGTAGTAACAGGGACTATGGCTACACCTTC. This translates into CASSNRDYGYTF.

In DNA, the CDR3 is TGTGCCAGTAGTCCGGGAGTAGCGGGCGAGAACACCGGGGAGCTGTTTTTT. Protein: CASSPGVAGENTGELFF. The rearrangement joins TRBV19 to TRBJ2-2; 7 bases map to TRBD2. Trimming at V came to 5 bases and at J to 1 base, leaving 10 bases not matched to a gene. The CDR3 runs 17 residues. Germline V lookup: CDR1 LNHDA, CDR2 SQIVND (reference sequence).

V and J are TRBV7-2 and TRBJ2-1, with a possible D match to TRBD1 (6 bases). Trimming took off 6 bases at V and 0 bases at J, with 15 bases between the two ends. Germline lookup yields CDR1 SGHTA and CDR2 FQGNSA. The CDR3 loop spans 16 amino acids. The CDR3, as DNA: TGTGCCAGCAGGGTTAAAACAGGGAGCTCCTACAATGAGCAGTTCTTC. It codes for CASRVKTGSSYNEQFF. Variable domain in full (rest from reference TRBV7-2 and TRBJ2-1): GAGVSQSPSNKVTEKGKDVELRCDPISGHTALYWYRQSLGQGLEFLIYFQGNSAPDKSGLPSDRFSAERTGGSVSTLTIQRTQQEDSAVYLCASRVKTGSSYNEQFFGPGTRLTVL.

The chain uses TRBV11-3 and TRBJ2-6; TRBD1 agrees at 7 bases. After removal of 5 bases from V and 5 bases from J, the junction contained 9 bases not matched to a gene. This CDR3 comprises 16 residues. The germline gives CDR1 SGHNT, CDR2 YENEEA. CDR3 sequence (DNA): TGTGCCAGCAGCCGAGGACAGGCCGGGCGGGCCAACGTCCTGACTTTC. Residues: CASSRGQAGRANVLTF.

The chain joins TRBV27 to TRBJ2-3; 12 bases align to TRBD2. V lost 1 base to trimming and J lost 6 bases; unmatched junction nucleotides: 11. This CDR3 spans 18 amino acids. Germline V gene data show CDR1 as MNHEY and CDR2 as SMNVEV (reference sequence). CDR3 sequence reads: CASSLFYPASGGEDTQYF. In DNA, the CDR3 is TGTGCCAGCAGTTTATTTTATCCGGCTAGCGGGGGGGAGGATACGCAGTATTTT.

This chain connects TRBV10-2 to TRBJ1-5, with 12 bases aligning to TRBD1. This CDR3 comprises 14 residues. CDR1 and CDR2 from the germline V gene are WSHSY and SAAADI. The ends lost 5 bases at V and 6 bases at J; junction bases unmatched: 2. The CDR3 DNA is TGCGCCAGCAGTAGGGACAGGGGGCGTCAGCCCCAGCATTTT. Translated, it gives CASSRDRGRQPQHF.

The rearrangement joins TRBV7-2 to TRBJ2-3; the match to TRBD2 covers 13 bases. This CDR3 spans 18 amino acids. V lost 3 bases to trimming and J lost 4 bases; unmatched junction nucleotides: 10. Per the germline V gene, CDR1 is SGHTA and CDR2 is FQGNSA. In DNA, the CDR3 is TGTGCCAGCAGCTTCCCACTAGCGGGAGGGTTGAGGGCAGATACGCAGTATTTT. As protein: CASSFPLAGGLRADTQYF. The complete variable domain, with remaining parts taken from reference TRBV7-2 and TRBJ2-3, reads GAGVSQSPSNKVTEKGKDVELRCDPISGHTALYWYRQSLGQGLEFLIYFQGNSAPDKSGLPSDRFSAERTGGSVSTLTIQRTQQEDSAVYLCASSFPLAGGLRADTQYFGPGTRLTVL.

The table lists this clone with a count of one. The chain employs TRBV12-3 or TRBV12-4 and TRBJ2-7, with D perhaps matching TRBD1 (6 bases). Trimming shortened V by 6 bases and J by 3 bases, and 12 bases separated the two germline ends. The CDR3 runs to 13 residues. This CDR3 is CASRTTGSYEQYF. The CDR3 DNA reads as TGTGCCAGCAGAACTACAGGGAGCTACGAGCAGTACTTC.

The chain links TRBV7-9 to TRBJ2-1; 11 bases agree with TRBD2. This CDR3 contains 15 residues. Looked up from germline, CDR1 is SEHNR and CDR2 is FQNEAQ (reference sequence). V trimming: 3 bases; J trimming: 8 bases; junction bases outside the gene matches: 6. The CDR3 DNA reads as TGTGCCAGCAGCTTTAGCGGGGGGGCCGGGCATGAGCAGTTCTTC. Encoded protein: CASSFSGGAGHEQFF.

The rearrangement links TRBV18 to TRBJ2-6; D remains unclear. The CDR3 has 15 residues. CDR1 and CDR2 from the germline V gene are KGHSH and LQKENI. V lost 6 bases to trimming and J lost 2 bases, with 11 bases between them. The CDR3 nucleotides read TGTGCCAGCTCTCAAACACAAGCTGGGGCCAACGTCCTGACTTTC. This translates into CASSQTQAGANVLTF.

Concerning this clone: One end of the junction fails to match germline, which may point to a read error. The chain couples TRBV19 to TRBJ1-2, with D uncertain. This CDR3 spans 15 amino acids. From germline, CDR1 is LNHDA and CDR2 SQIVND (reference sequence). CDR3 bases: TGTGCCAGTAGGATAGGTCCTGGAGGCAACTATGGCTACACCTTC. Translated, it gives CASRIGPGGNYGYTF.

The chain links TRBV10-1 to TRBJ2-3, with D possibly being TRBD2 (6 bases). The CDR3 runs to 17 residues. Germline V gene sequence: CDR1 WNHNN, CDR2 SYGVQD (reference sequence). V lost 8 bases and J 0 bases, leaving 21 bases between the germline ends. The CDR3 DNA reads TGCGCCAGCCCCTCCGAGGCCGGTAGCGGCAGCACAGATACGCAGTATTTT. Amino acids: CASPSEAGSGSTDTQYF.

The chain carries TRBV30 and TRBJ1-1, with D tentatively TRBD1 (5 bases). The CDR3 length is 13 residues. V was trimmed by 5 bases and J by 8 bases, leaving 18 bases between them. In germline, CDR1 is GTSNPN, CDR2 SVGIG (reference sequence). CDR3 bases: TGTGCCTGGGTAGGGGCTCATCCGGCCGAAGCTTTCTTT. It is translated as CAWVGAHPAEAFF.

J is TRBJ1-5 and V is TRBV12-3 or TRBV12-4; D unclear. V lost 6 bases and J lost 6, with 9 bases in between. This CDR3 comprises 12 residues. The CDR3 sequence is CASSFSGQPQHF. As DNA, the CDR3 is TGTGCCAGCAGCTTCAGCGGTCAGCCCCAGCATTTT.